This paragraph covers one TCR beta chain sequence. This entry is derived from a study of blood T cell repertoires in COVID-19. In the study overall: The cDNA or gDNA used as material had been derived from T cells, B-cell-depleted T cells, or PBMCs.

In the authors' methods: Amplifying reference gene primers gave estimates of nucleated cell counts. Measured with immunoSEQ multiplex PCR; TCRdb has only the in-frame clones, and not every one. V and J calls and clone size are as listed in that table; D and trimming were resolved from the DNA. The table records around 240,000 clones, 85% of them present only once. Specimen: peripheral blood. The sequence derives from a man in his forties with acute or convalescent COVID-19.

CDR3 region: CASSRAGVTDTQYF. The CDR3 DNA reads TGTGCCAGCAGCAGAGCGGGGGTCACAGATACGCAGTATTTT. The genes are TRBV7-3 and TRBJ2-3, with TRBD2 matching over 8 bases. CDR1 is SGHTA and CDR2 is FQGTGA in the germline V gene. The ends lost 5 bases at V and 2 bases at J; junction bases unmatched: 3. The CDR3 length is 14 residues. Combining the CDR3 with reference TRBV7-3 and TRBJ2-3 gives the whole variable domain GAGVSQTPSNKVTEKGKYVELRCDPISGHTALYWYRQSLGQGPEFLIYFQGTGAADDSGLPNDRFFAVRPEGSVSTLKIQRTERGDSAVYLCASSRAGVTDTQYFGPGTRLTVL.